These 5 T cell receptor beta chains were all obtained from the same sample, sequenced in a study of T cells after yellow fever vaccination. TCRdb re-called the 5' RACE reads through MiXCR, storing one row per CDR3 protein. This table has some 400,000 distinct CDR3 sequences, around 6.5% appearing once. Specimen: PBMCs, collected 5 days after the yellow fever booster vaccination. The receptors shown here come from a man aged 25-45 years who received the YFV17D yellow fever vaccine.

This clonotype was seen more than once but under ten times. The rearrangement links TRBV20-1 to TRBJ2-1; 12 bases fit TRBD2. The CDR3 sequence is 15 residues long. Germline lookup yields CDR1 DFQATT and CDR2 SNEGSKA (reference sequence). V shed 0 bases and J 6 bases; nucleotides not matched to a gene: 3. The CDR3 spells CSARETSGSFNEQFF. The CDR3 region has the DNA TGCAGTGCTAGAGAGACTAGCGGGAGTTTCAATGAGCAGTTCTTC.

The gene calls are TRBV6-1 and TRBJ2-3, with D possibly TRBD1 on 6 matching bases. The germline CDR1 and CDR2 sequences are MNHNS and SASEGT. The CDR3 sequence is 14 residues long. V gave up 8 bases and J gave up 4 bases, with 16 bases separating them. This chain's CDR3 is CASGGGVVPDTQYF. In DNA form, the CDR3 reads TGTGCCAGCGGGGGCGGAGTTGTCCCAGATACGCAGTATTTT.

A few counts support this clonotype. The CDR3 DNA sequence: TGCAGCGTTGTCGAAGGGACTAGCGGAACCCTCACTTACAATGAGCAGTTCTTC. Its protein product is CSVVEGTSGTLTYNEQFF. V is TRBV29-1 and J is TRBJ2-1, with TRBD2 matching 11 bases. There are 18 residues in the CDR3. The V and J ends lost 4 bases and 4 bases, in that order; junction bases with no gene match: 15. Germline V gene sequence: CDR1 SQVTM, CDR2 ANQGSEA.

The gene calls are TRBV5-3 and TRBJ2-1, with 8 bases identical to TRBD2. TRBV5-3 is an ORF; its function is uncertain. The CDR3 runs to 13 residues. The ends lost 7 bases at V and 6 bases at J; junction bases unmatched: 6. The CDR3 here is CARFEREFNEQFF. The CDR3 bases are TGTGCCAGATTTGAGCGGGAGTTCAATGAGCAGTTCTTC.

This clonotype has ten or more counts. The chain uses TRBV9 and TRBJ1-1; D might be TRBD1 (5 bases). Trimming left V 0 bases short and J 8 bases short, with 8 bases between. CDR1 and CDR2 (germline): SGDLS, YYNGEE. The CDR3 has 12 residues. The CDR3 DNA reads as TGTGCCAGCAGCGTAGTGGGGGGGGAAGCTTTCTTT. Residues: CASSVVGGEAFF.